A single sample gave rise to the 32 T cell receptor beta chains below, sequenced in a study of OX40 agonist ivuxolimab in advanced cancers. TCRdb's copy holds only in-frame clones and misses some; the assay was immunoSEQ multiplex PCR. The table has 70,000 to 80,000 clones, around 90% seen once. The sample in question was CD4+ or CD8+ T cells sorted from blood, obtained in a trial of the OX40 agonist ivuxolimab. All receptors come from an adult with an advanced solid tumor such as melanoma, head and neck, liver or kidney cancer.

The chain joins TRBV9 to TRBJ2-1, with 12 nucleotides matching TRBD1. The CDR3 spans 14 residues. V shed 4 bases, J shed 12 bases, and the junction held 8 bases outside the gene matches. Looked up from germline, CDR1 is SGDLS and CDR2 is YYNGEE. CDR3 sequence (DNA): TGTGCCAGCAGCCCTTGGGACAGGGGGCTTGGGCAGTTCTTC. This sequence encodes CASSPWDRGLGQFF. Using reference TRBV9 and TRBJ2-1 for the parts outside the CDR3, the full variable domain is DSGVTQTPKHLITATGQRVTLRCSPRSGDLSVYWYQQSLDQGLQFLIQYYNGEERAKGNILERFSAQQFPDLHSELNLSSLELGDSALYFCASSPWDRGLGQFFGPGTRLTVL.

This clone came up once. The CDR3 region is CASSSPTGAATEAFF. The CDR3 nucleotides are TGTGCCAGCAGCTCGCCTACAGGGGCGGCCACTGAAGCTTTCTTT. The chain carries TRBV9 and TRBJ1-1, with 7 bases lining up with TRBD1. V was pared by 4 bases and J by 4 bases, with 10 bases of the junction left unmatched. CDR3 length: 15 residues. CDR1 is SGDLS, CDR2 YYNGEE, per germline.

This chain connects TRBV13 to TRBJ2-2; D possibly corresponds to TRBD2 (6 bases). V lost 0 bases, J lost 4 bases, and 15 bases lay in between. CDR1 is PRHDT, CDR2 FYEKMQ, per germline (reference sequence). This CDR3 comprises 17 residues. The CDR3 here is CASSLGLWQGGTGELFF. DNA for the CDR3: TGTGCCAGCAGCTTAGGCCTCTGGCAGGGAGGCACCGGGGAGCTGTTTTTT.

This clone has only a few counts. This chain links TRBV4-1 with TRBJ1-5; unclear D gene. The germline CDR1 and CDR2 sequences are MGHRA and YSYEKL. There are 16 residues in the CDR3. V gave up 0 bases and J gave up 6 bases, with 15 bases separating them. The CDR3 protein is CASSQDWLGSLQPQHF. The CDR3 coding sequence is TGCGCCAGCAGCCAAGATTGGTTGGGCAGTCTTCAGCCCCAGCATTTT.

The rearrangement joins TRBV19 to TRBJ2-1, with 14 bases lining up with TRBD2. The ends lost 3 bases at V and 7 bases at J; junction bases unmatched: 2. This CDR3 is built from 15 residues. The germline CDR1 and CDR2 sequences are LNHDA and SQIVND (reference sequence). CDR3 residues: CASSIGTSGSNEQFF. DNA for the CDR3: TGTGCCAGTAGTATTGGGACTAGCGGGAGTAATGAGCAGTTCTTC.

This clone is a singleton in its sample. The CDR3 DNA reads TGTGCCAGCAGCGTTAGCGGGGGGAATGAGCAGTTCTTC. This gives the protein CASSVSGGNEQFF. The chain carries TRBV9 and TRBJ2-1; 10 bases map to TRBD2. Germline trimming cut 2 bases from V and 7 bases from J; bases unmatched to any gene: 0. Germline V gene sequence: CDR1 SGDLS, CDR2 YYNGEE. The CDR3 is made up of 13 amino acids.

The V call is TRBV19, the J call TRBJ2-1; 7 bases line up with TRBD2. With 5 bases clipped from V and 6 bases from J, the junction kept 7 bases outside the gene matches. Per the germline V gene, CDR1 is LNHDA and CDR2 is SQIVND (reference sequence). The CDR3 length is 14 residues. CDR3: CASSYLGLSNEQFF. The CDR3, as DNA: TGTGCCAGTAGTTATCTGGGACTAAGCAATGAGCAGTTCTTC.

The chain joins TRBV7-9 to TRBJ2-7; tentative D call: TRBD1 (5 bases). CDR1 SEHNR and CDR2 FQNEAQ come from the germline V gene (reference sequence). This CDR3 contains 14 residues. Between the trimmed V and J ends, which lost 0 bases and 2 bases, there was a span of 8 bases. CDR3 sequence reads: CASSLAQGTYEQYF. In DNA, the CDR3 is TGTGCCAGCAGCTTAGCCCAGGGCACCTACGAGCAGTACTTC.

J is TRBJ2-1 and V is TRBV10-3; D is possibly TRBD2 (5 bases). This CDR3 is built from 13 residues. V was trimmed by 4 bases and J by 10 bases, leaving 14 bases between them. In germline, CDR1 is ENHRY, CDR2 SYGVKD. The CDR3 is CAISGATGYEQFF. CDR3 nucleotides: TGTGCCATCAGTGGCGCCACGGGGTACGAGCAGTTCTTC.

This clone was picked up one time. This chain joins TRBV6-4 and TRBJ2-7, with 8 bases lining up with TRBD2. Germline CDR1 reads MRHNA; CDR2 reads SNTAGT. This CDR3 contains 19 residues. After removal of 2 bases from V and 5 bases from J, the junction contained 20 bases not matched to a gene. The CDR3 region is CASSDPRRIPSGRGNEQYF. CDR3 bases: TGTGCCAGCAGTGACCCTCGCCGGATCCCTAGCGGGCGGGGAAACGAGCAGTACTTC.

J is TRBJ2-7 and V is TRBV15; 8 nucleotides align to TRBD1. Germline CDR1 LNHNV, CDR2 YYDKDF (reference sequence). The CDR3 contains 14 residues. The V segment lost 4 bases and the J segment 3 bases; nucleotides outside the gene matches: 5. CDR3: CATSTPGQDYEQYF. CDR3 bases: TGTGCCACCAGCACCCCGGGACAGGACTACGAGCAGTACTTC.

The J gene is TRBJ2-7, the V gene TRBV5-5, with TRBD1 identical over 7 bases. Looked up from germline, CDR1 is SGHKS and CDR2 is YYEKEE (reference sequence). The CDR3 covers 14 residues. Trimming took 0 bases from V and 3 from J; bases not matched to a gene: 3. In DNA form, the CDR3 reads TGTGCCAGCAGCTTGGGAGGGGGCAACTACGAGCAGTACTTC. It is translated as CASSLGGGNYEQYF.

This clone was observed a single time. The rearrangement uses TRBV28 and TRBJ2-7; D is unclear. Trimming took off 2 bases at V and 3 bases at J, with 17 bases between the two ends. CDR1 and CDR2 from the germline V gene are MDHEN and SYDVKM. The CDR3 is 16 amino acids. The DNA for the CDR3 is TGTGCCAGCAGTTTAATCACGTCCGGGCCCGGCTACGAGCAGTACTTC. Residues: CASSLITSGPGYEQYF.

The chain employs TRBV4-2 and TRBJ1-2; maybe TRBD1 (5 bases). The CDR3 contains 14 residues. V shed 0 bases and J shed 6 bases, with 11 bases lying between them. Per the germline V gene, CDR1 is LGHNA and CDR2 is YNFKEQ. The CDR3 here is CASSQEGADHGYTF. CDR3 sequence (DNA): TGTGCCAGCAGCCAAGAAGGGGCGGACCATGGCTACACCTTC.

The rearrangement uses TRBV6-5 and TRBJ2-7; D possibly corresponds to TRBD2 (5 bases). V dropped 4 bases and J dropped 4 bases, with 20 bases sitting between them. There are 16 residues in the CDR3. Germline V lookup: CDR1 MNHEY, CDR2 SVGAGI. CDR3 residues: CASSSPPALGIYEQYF. Here the CDR3 DNA reads TGTGCCAGCAGTTCACCACCGGCACTAGGTATTTACGAGCAGTACTTC.

Here the CDR3 reads CAISETGSYEQYF. As DNA, the CDR3 is TGTGCCATCAGTGAAACAGGTTCCTACGAGCAGTACTTC. V usage is TRBV10-3 and J usage is TRBJ2-7; D perhaps matches TRBD1 (5 bases). CDR3 length: 13 amino acids. Germline values: CDR1 ENHRY, CDR2 SYGVKD. V lost 3 bases and J lost 1, with 7 bases in between.

The chain combines TRBV4-1 with TRBJ2-7; 10 positions agree with TRBD2. CDR3 length: 15 residues. Germline V gene sequence: CDR1 MGHRA, CDR2 YSYEKL. J gave up 5 bases and V 5 bases, and 9 bases lay outside the gene matches. The chain's CDR3 is CASSYYGTSDNEQYF. DNA for the CDR3: TGCGCCAGCAGCTATTACGGGACTAGCGACAACGAGCAGTACTTC.

This chain uses TRBV6-5 with TRBJ1-2, with D possibly matching TRBD1 (5 bases). The CDR3 sequence is 13 residues long. Germline CDR1 MNHEY, CDR2 SVGAGI. With 2 bases removed from V and 7 bases from J, the gap between germline ends came to 11 bases. The CDR3 coding sequence is TGTGCCAGCAGTTACAGTCAGGGTAGTGGCTACACCTTC. This codes for CASSYSQGSGYTF.

The rearrangement links TRBV13 to TRBJ1-5, with 7 positions matching TRBD1. The CDR3 loop spans 14 amino acids. Per germline, CDR1 PRHDT and CDR2 FYEKMQ (reference sequence). Trimming at V came to 5 bases and at J to 2 bases, leaving 3 bases not matched to a gene. The CDR3 spells CASSAQGGNQPQHF. CDR3 DNA sequence: TGTGCCAGCAGCGCTCAGGGGGGCAATCAGCCCCAGCATTTT. The entire variable domain, with the rest obtained from reference TRBV13 and TRBJ1-5, is as follows: AAGVIQSPRHLIKEKRETATLKCYPIPRHDTVYWYQQGPGQDPQFLISFYEKMQSDKGSIPDRFSAQQFSDYHSELNMSSLELGDSALYFCASSAQGGNQPQHFGDGTRLSIL.

The chain is built from TRBV29-1 and TRBJ1-4; TRBD1 agrees at 7 bases. Germline V lookup: CDR1 SQVTM, CDR2 ANQGSEA. V trimming: 6 bases; J trimming: 4 bases; junction bases outside the gene matches: 8. The CDR3 contains 14 residues. CDR3 coding DNA: TGCAGCGTGATCTCGCAGGGGGATAATGAAAAACTGTTTTTT. This gives the protein CSVISQGDNEKLFF. Drawing the rest from reference TRBV29-1 and TRBJ1-4, the complete variable domain is SAVISQKPSRDICQRGTSLTIQCQVDSQVTMMFWYRQQPGQSLTLIATANQGSEATYESGFVIDKFPISRPNLTFSTLTVSNMSPEDSSIYLCSVISQGDNEKLFFGSGTQLSVL.

The genes are TRBV28 and TRBJ2-7; 15 positions match TRBD2. With 3 bases clipped from V and 9 bases from J, the junction kept 0 bases outside the gene matches. The CDR3 length is 13 residues. Germline V gene sequence: CDR1 MDHEN, CDR2 SYDVKM. DNA for the CDR3: TGTGCCAGCAGTTTGGGACTAGCGGGAGGGCAGTACTTC. Amino acids: CASSLGLAGGQYF. Full variable domain (outside the CDR3, taken from reference TRBV28 and TRBJ2-7): DVKVTQSSRYLVKRTGEKVFLECVQDMDHENMFWYRQDPGLGLRLIYFSYDVKMKEKGDIPEGYSVSREKKERFSLILESASTNQTSMYLCASSLGLAGGQYFGPGTRLTVT.

This chain joins TRBV27 and TRBJ2-7; 11 bases match TRBD2. Germline CDR1 reads MNHEY; CDR2 reads SMNVEV (reference sequence). The CDR3 runs to 16 residues. V lost 4 bases to trimming and J lost 2 bases; unmatched junction nucleotides: 7. CDR3 sequence (DNA): TGTGCCAGCAGTTCGGGACTAGCGGAGAGAACCTACGAGCAGTACTTC. Its translation is CASSSGLAERTYEQYF.

V gene TRBV4-1 combines with J gene TRBJ1-3; the D is unclear. This CDR3 region has 15 residues. Trimming cost V 0 bases and J 8 bases, with 14 bases left between them. The germline V gene encodes CDR1 MGHRA and CDR2 YSYEKL. The CDR3 DNA follows: TGCGCCAGCAGCCAAGACCCAGGAGGGCAGGACACCATATATTTT. It codes for CASSQDPGGQDTIYF.

V gene TRBV2 combines with J gene TRBJ2-7; D not resolved. CDR3 length equals 12 residues. CDR1 is SNHLY and CDR2 is FYNNEI in the germline V gene. With 6 bases removed from V and 6 bases from J, the gap between germline ends came to 12 bases. The CDR3: CASSGLSFEQYF. The CDR3 DNA reads as TGTGCCAGCAGCGGTTTGAGTTTCGAGCAGTACTTC. Full variable domain (outside the CDR3, taken from reference TRBV2 and TRBJ2-7): EPEVTQTPSHQVTQMGQEVILRCVPISNHLYFYWYRQILGQKVEFLVSFYNNEISEKSEIFDDQFSVERPDGSNFTLKIRSTKLEDSAMYFCASSGLSFEQYFGPGTRLTVT.

Notes on this clone: The germline gene is not matched at one end of the junction; a read error may be the cause. V usage is TRBV7-7 and J usage is TRBJ2-7; TRBD1 is a possible D gene (6 bases). Germline CDR1 reads SSHAT; CDR2 reads FNYEAQ (reference sequence). This CDR3 has 15 amino acids. CDR3 in amino acids: CASSSDETGSYEQYF. DNA of the CDR3: TGTGCTAGCAGCTCAGACGAGACAGGCTCCTACGAGCAGTACTTC.

This rearrangement joins TRBV4-3 to TRBJ2-5; weak D call: TRBD2 (6 bases). Germline V CDR1 and CDR2: LGHNA, YSLEER. The CDR3 loop spans 16 amino acids. Trimming took 4 bases from V and 1 from J, leaving 16 bases between them. DNA of the CDR3: TGCGCCAGCAGCCCGTTAGTTGGAGGGGTCCAAGAGACCCAGTACTTC. Its protein product is CASSPLVGGVQETQYF.

The chain joins TRBV2 to TRBJ2-2, with D hard to call. CDR1 SNHLY and CDR2 FYNNEI come from the germline V gene. The CDR3 covers 13 residues. V lost 10 bases, J lost 2 bases, and 11 bases lay in between. CDR3 sequence reads: CATIDGNTGELFF. DNA for the CDR3: TGTGCCACCATTGACGGAAACACCGGGGAGCTGTTTTTT.

The chain uses TRBV4-3 and TRBJ2-1; 8 nucleotides line up with TRBD2. Looked up from germline, CDR1 is LGHNA and CDR2 is YSLEER. The CDR3 is made up of 17 amino acids. Losses at the gene ends were 2 bases for V and 6 bases for J; bases not matched to a gene: 12. The CDR3 sequence: CASSQRPSGRRGNEQFF. As DNA, the CDR3 is TGCGCCAGCAGCCAAAGACCCAGCGGGAGAAGGGGCAATGAGCAGTTCTTC.

This clone has only a few counts. This chain connects TRBV30 to TRBJ2-2, with a weak D call TRBD2 (5 bases). This CDR3 has 16 residues. CDR1 and CDR2 (germline): GTSNPN, SVGIG (reference sequence). V lost 2 bases and J 7 bases, leaving 20 bases between the germline ends. The chain's CDR3 is CAWSSRDSFLSGELFF. The CDR3 DNA reads TGTGCCTGGAGTTCGAGGGATTCTTTTCTGAGCGGGGAGCTGTTTTTT.

The genes are TRBV2 and TRBJ2-1; D is unresolved. From germline, CDR1 is SNHLY and CDR2 FYNNEI. The CDR3 covers 13 residues. V gave up 4 bases and J gave up 6 bases, with 10 bases separating them. CDR3 protein: CASSGQSPNEQFF. The CDR3 DNA is TGTGCCAGCAGTGGTCAGAGTCCCAATGAGCAGTTCTTC.

Worth noting for this clone: At one boundary the junction diverges from the germline segment, which might be a read error. The same CDR3 also results from other DNA sequences found in this sample. The V and J genes are TRBV4-1 and TRBJ1-5; D gene unclear. The CDR3 spans 14 residues. In germline, CDR1 is MGHRA, CDR2 YSYEKL. The CDR3, as DNA: TGCGCCAGCAGTACCCATCATAGCAATCAGCCCCAGCACTTT. The encoded protein is CASSTHHSNQPQHF.

This clone was seen once. This chain joins TRBV5-6 and TRBJ2-1; 8 positions agree with TRBD2. Germline assignment: CDR1 SGHDT and CDR2 YYEEEE. J was trimmed by 1 base and V by 0 bases; bases with no gene match: 3. The CDR3 extends over 16 amino acids. CDR3 DNA sequence: TGTGCCAGCAGCTTGGCCACTAGCGGTTCCTACAATGAGCAGTTCTTC. It encodes CASSLATSGSYNEQFF.